The subject of this entry is one T cell receptor (beta chain). This entry is derived from a study of blood T cell repertoires in COVID-19. Study in general: There were acute and convalescent COVID-19 samples, and they came from the United States, Italy and Spain. The cDNA or gDNA used as material had been derived from T cells, B-cell-depleted T cells, or PBMCs.

The CDR3 consists of 15 residues. V was pared by 5 bases and J by 4 bases, with 15 bases between. Germline V gives CDR1 MNHEY, CDR2 SVGEGT. Per the study methods: By means of reference gene primer amplification, nucleated cell counts were estimated. Clones were read by immunoSEQ multiplex PCR, and TCRdb kept only the in-frame ones, dropping some. The D gene and trimming were derived from the DNA, and the V and J assignments and clone size from that table. The data show tens of thousands of clones, with 88% seen just once and under 8.5% held by the top ten. Sequencing was done on a sample of peripheral blood. The chain couples TRBV6-2 or TRBV6-3 to TRBJ2-1; D remains ambiguous. The clonotype comes from a man aged 60 to 75 with active COVID-19. In DNA form, the CDR3 reads TGTGCCAGCAGTCGTAGTGGTCGCTTATACAATGAGCAGTTCTTC. Translated, it gives CASSRSGRLYNEQFF.